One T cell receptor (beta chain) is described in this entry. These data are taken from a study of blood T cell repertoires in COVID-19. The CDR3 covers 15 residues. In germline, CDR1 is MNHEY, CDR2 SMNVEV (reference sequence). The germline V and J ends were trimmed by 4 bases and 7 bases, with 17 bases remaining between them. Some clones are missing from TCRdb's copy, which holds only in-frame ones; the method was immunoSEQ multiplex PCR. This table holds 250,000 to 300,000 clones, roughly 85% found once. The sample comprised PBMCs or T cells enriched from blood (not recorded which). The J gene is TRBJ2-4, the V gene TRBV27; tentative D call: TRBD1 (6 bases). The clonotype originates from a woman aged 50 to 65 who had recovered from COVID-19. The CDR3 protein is CASSYQTTGFNIQYF. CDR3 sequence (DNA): TGTGCCAGCAGTTACCAGACCACAGGGTTTAACATTCAGTACTTC.